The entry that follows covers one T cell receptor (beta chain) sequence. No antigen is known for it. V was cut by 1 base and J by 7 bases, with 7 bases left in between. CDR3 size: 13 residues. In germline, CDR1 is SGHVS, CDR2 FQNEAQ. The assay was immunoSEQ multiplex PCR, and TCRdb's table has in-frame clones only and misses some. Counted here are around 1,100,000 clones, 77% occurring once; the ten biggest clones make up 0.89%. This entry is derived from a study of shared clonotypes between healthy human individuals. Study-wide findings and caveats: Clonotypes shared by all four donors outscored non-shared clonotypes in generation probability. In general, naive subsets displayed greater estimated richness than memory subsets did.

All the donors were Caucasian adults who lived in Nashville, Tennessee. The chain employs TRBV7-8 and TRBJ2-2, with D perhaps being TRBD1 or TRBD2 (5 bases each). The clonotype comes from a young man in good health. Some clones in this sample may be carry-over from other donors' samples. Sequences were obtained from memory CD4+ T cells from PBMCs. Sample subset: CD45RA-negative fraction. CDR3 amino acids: CASSLGGNGELFF. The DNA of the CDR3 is TGTGCCAGCAGCTTAGGGGGGAACGGGGAGCTGTTTTTT. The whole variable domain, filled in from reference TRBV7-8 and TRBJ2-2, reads GAGVSQSPRYKVAKRGQDVALRCDPISGHVSLFWYQQALGQGPEFLTYFQNEAQLDKSGLPSDRFFAERPEGSVSTLKIQRTQQEDSAVYLCASSLGGNGELFFGEGSRLTVL.